These 19 T cell receptor beta chains were all obtained from the same sample, sequenced in a study of beta chain features in type 1 diabetes. Overall study results and limits: A moderate, significant TCRB CDR3 shortening appeared in type 1 diabetes across four CD4+ subsets.

Their antigens are not known. Expressed TCRB transcripts got sequenced, as all isolated RNA was reverse transcribed. The protocol was immunoSEQ multiplex PCR, while the TCRdb copy is restricted to in-frame clones and leaves out a portion. The sample shows 300,000 or so clones, approximately 13% of them seen only once. The sequencing sample was made of naive CD4+ T cells from blood. These receptors originate from a woman aged 18-35 years with type 1 diabetes.

This clone was seen only a few times. The chain joins TRBV15 to TRBJ2-7; 7 bases match TRBD2. From germline, CDR1 is LNHNV and CDR2 YYDKDF (reference sequence). With V trimmed by 0 bases and J by 5 bases, 13 bases remained unmatched. This CDR3 has 17 amino acids. In DNA form, the CDR3 reads TGTGCCACCAGCAGAGATTACGGGGGGACCTACCGGGACGAGCAGTACTTC. Translating gives CATSRDYGGTYRDEQYF.

The chain joins TRBV15 to TRBJ2-1; 8 bases are shared with TRBD2. Germline-derived CDR1 and CDR2 are LNHNV and YYDKDF (reference sequence). CDR3 length: 19 residues. V dropped 3 bases and J dropped 0; count of bases not matched to a gene: 13. The CDR3 region is CATSRRASGSGSSYNEQFF. CDR3 in DNA: TGTGCCACCAGCAGGCGGGCTAGCGGGTCGGGAAGCTCCTACAATGAGCAGTTCTTC.

This clone was observed a few times. The chain joins TRBV7-2 to TRBJ1-1; TRBD1 matches 12 bases. Germline V CDR1 and CDR2: SGHTA, FQGNSA. The CDR3 has 16 residues. V lost 4 bases and J lost 4; bases outside the gene matches: 7. The CDR3 spells CASSYGTGGRGTEAFF. CDR3 DNA: TGTGCCAGCAGCTACGGGACAGGGGGCCGGGGCACTGAAGCTTTCTTT.

This clone showed up just a few times. The CDR3 DNA reads as TGTGCCTGGAGTGTACAGGAGGGCTACACCTTC. This translates into CAWSVQEGYTF. The chain joins TRBV30 to TRBJ1-2; D possibly corresponds to TRBD1 (5 bases). Germline values: CDR1 GTSNPN, CDR2 SVGIG (reference sequence). This CDR3 has 11 residues. The V and J ends lost 0 bases and 8 bases respectively, with 7 bases between them.

A few counts support this clone. This chain uses TRBV7-2 with TRBJ2-7; TRBD2 is a possible D gene (6 bases). Trimming removed 5 bases at V and 7 bases at J, with 21 bases between. This CDR3 contains 15 residues. CDR1 is SGHTA, CDR2 FQGNSA, per germline. The CDR3 is CASSLSALGGTEQYF. CDR3 nucleotides: TGTGCCAGCAGCCTGTCGGCTTTAGGAGGGACTGAGCAGTACTTC.

This chain uses TRBV25-1 with TRBJ2-7; no definite D call. The germline V and J ends were trimmed by 0 bases and 3 bases, with 21 bases remaining between them. Germline V lookup: CDR1 MGHDK, CDR2 SYGVNS. There are 18 residues in the CDR3. Here the CDR3 DNA reads TGTGCCAGCAGTGAATATGCGGCCAGCCTTCTTACCTTCTACGAGCAGTACGTC. Protein sequence: CASSEYAASLLTFYEQYV.

This clone came up a few times. The J gene is TRBJ2-5, the V gene TRBV7-2, with a possible D match to TRBD2 (6 bases). Per the germline V gene, CDR1 is SGHTA and CDR2 is FQGNSA. Between the trimmed V and J ends, which lost 5 bases and 2 bases, there was a span of 21 bases. CDR3 size: 17 residues. The CDR3 sequence is CASSAKFLAGWQETQYF. Written as DNA, the CDR3 is TGTGCCAGCAGCGCGAAATTTCTGGCGGGATGGCAAGAGACCCAGTACTTC.

There are a few counts of this clone. CDR3 sequence (DNA): TGTGCCAGCGGAACCAGGGACAGTTACAATGAGCAGTTCTTC. Protein sequence: CASGTRDSYNEQFF. The chain joins TRBV7-9 to TRBJ2-1, with TRBD1 matching over 7 bases. Unmatched junction bases numbered 8, after V lost 8 bases and J lost 4 bases. CDR1 is SEHNR and CDR2 is FQNEAQ in the germline V gene (reference sequence). This CDR3 has 14 residues.

CDR3 sequence: CASSEVPSGFSSYNEQFF. For the CDR3, the DNA is TGTGCCAGCAGTGAGGTTCCTAGCGGGTTCAGCTCCTACAATGAGCAGTTCTTC. This chain connects TRBV6-1 to TRBJ2-1; the match to TRBD2 covers 8 bases. The germline V gene has CDR1 MNHNS and CDR2 SASEGT. V dropped 3 bases and J dropped 0; count of bases not matched to a gene: 10. This CDR3 comprises 18 residues.

This clone was found a few times. The chain carries TRBV30 and TRBJ1-1; the D gene is possibly TRBD1 (5 bases). This CDR3 spans 14 amino acids. From germline, CDR1 is GTSNPN and CDR2 SVGIG (reference sequence). V was trimmed by 3 bases and J by 6 bases, leaving 17 bases between them. This CDR3 reads CAWSSDSVVAEAFF. DNA of the CDR3: TGTGCCTGGAGCTCAGACAGCGTCGTGGCTGAAGCTTTCTTT.

This clone was seen only a few times. This chain connects TRBV28 to TRBJ1-5, with D perhaps TRBD1 (6 bases). Germline assignment: CDR1 MDHEN and CDR2 SYDVKM. The V end lost 3 bases, the J end lost 5 bases, and 14 bases lay between the germline ends. CDR3 length: 15 residues. In nucleotides, the CDR3 is TGTGCCAGCAGTTTGGACAGCAACGTGTATCAGCCCCAGCATTTT. Protein sequence: CASSLDSNVYQPQHF.

This clone appeared a few times. The V gene is TRBV18, the J gene TRBJ2-2; 8 nucleotides align to TRBD1. Germline V gene data show CDR1 as KGHSH and CDR2 as LQKENI. With 3 bases clipped from V and 1 base from J, the junction kept 4 bases outside the gene matches. The CDR3 totals 16 residues. In DNA form, the CDR3 reads TGTGCCAGCTCACCTATGGGACAGGTGAACACCGGGGAGCTGTTTTTT. Translating it yields CASSPMGQVNTGELFF.

In this sample, this clone turned up a few times. The chain recombines TRBV6-6 with TRBJ2-7; D perhaps matches TRBD1 (6 bases). V was trimmed by 6 bases and J by 4 bases, leaving 16 bases between them. Germline CDR1 reads MNHNY; CDR2 reads SVGAGI (reference sequence). This CDR3 is 14 amino acids long. The CDR3 protein is CASSPGTRGYEQYV. The CDR3 DNA reads as TGTGCCAGCAGCCCCGGGACAAGAGGTTACGAGCAGTACGTC.

This chain joins TRBV6-5 and TRBJ2-3; a weak D match, TRBD1 (5 bases). V shed 7 bases and J shed 8 bases, with 22 bases lying between them. Germline loops: CDR1 MNHEY, CDR2 SVGAGI. The CDR3 contains 15 residues. CDR3 bases: TGTGCCAGCAAAACCGCCTCAGGGCTTGGCGCTACGCAGTATTTT. Its protein product is CASKTASGLGATQYF.

This clone was seen a few times. The rearrangement uses TRBV5-6 and TRBJ1-2; D is undetermined. V lost 4 bases to trimming and J lost 1 base, with 5 bases between them. The germline V gene encodes CDR1 SGHDT and CDR2 YYEEEE. The CDR3 is 12 amino acids. CDR3 in DNA: TGTGCCAGCAGCGTACTTAACTATGGCTACACCTTC. It encodes CASSVLNYGYTF.

The sample holds a few counts of this clone. V gene TRBV30 combines with J gene TRBJ2-7; perhaps TRBD1 as D (6 bases). Germline V gene lookup returns CDR1 GTSNPN and CDR2 SVGIG (reference sequence). The CDR3 extends over 11 amino acids. Trimming shortened V by 6 bases and J by 5 bases, and 11 bases separated the two germline ends. In nucleotides, the CDR3 is TGTGCCTGTTTACAGGGTAACGAGCAGTACTTC. It specifies CACLQGNEQYF.

In its sample, this clone was seen a few times. The gene calls are TRBV7-9 and TRBJ2-1; 7 bases map to TRBD2. The CDR3 extends over 14 amino acids. Unmatched junction bases numbered 6, after V lost 6 bases and J lost 4 bases. The germline V gene encodes CDR1 SEHNR and CDR2 FQNEAQ (reference sequence). Here the CDR3 reads CASSTTGGYNEQFF. The CDR3 DNA sequence: TGTGCCAGCAGTACAACCGGGGGGTACAATGAGCAGTTCTTC.

This clone has only a few counts. This rearrangement joins TRBV18 to TRBJ1-1; TRBD1 is a possible D gene (6 bases). The germline CDR1 and CDR2 sequences are KGHSH and LQKENI. The CDR3 length is 13 residues. V lost 5 bases and J lost 3, with 10 bases in between. The CDR3 here is CASSSNRDTEAFF. CDR3 bases: TGTGCCAGCTCATCGAACAGGGACACTGAAGCTTTCTTT.

V usage is TRBV29-1 and J usage is TRBJ1-5; 8 nucleotides agree with TRBD1. CDR3 length: 12 amino acids. Germline V gene data show CDR1 as SQVTM and CDR2 as ANQGSEA. Trimming removed 7 bases from V and 10 bases from J; junction bases left unmatched: 9. The CDR3: CSARTGWGPQHF. The CDR3 DNA follows: TGCAGCGCCCGGACAGGGTGGGGACCCCAGCATTTT.